Below are 2 T cell receptor beta chains sequenced from a single sample in a study of cytomegalovirus exposure and HLA in healthy donors. A multiplex PCR was run with 60 Vbeta primers and 13 Jbeta primers. This table comes from immunoSEQ multiplex PCR, and its TCRdb copy is limited to in-frame clones, with some not included. The sample lists around 20,000 clones, under 90% occurring once. Sequencing was done on a sample of PBMCs. These TCRs come from a human donor in good health.

This chain uses TRBV5-6 with TRBJ1-2, with 10 nucleotides matching TRBD1. CDR1 is SGHDT, CDR2 YYEEEE, per germline. V shed 0 bases and J 8 bases; nucleotides not matched to a gene: 1. The CDR3 is 13 residues long. In DNA, the CDR3 is TGTGCCAGCAGCTTGGGACAGGGGGCAGGCTACACCTTC. Amino acid sequence: CASSLGQGAGYTF.

The rearrangement uses TRBV9 and TRBJ2-2, with D unclear. V lost 4 bases and J lost 5, with 15 bases in between. Germline loops: CDR1 SGDLS, CDR2 YYNGEE. The CDR3 spans 15 residues. CDR3 sequence reads: CASSSRFESTGELFF. CDR3 DNA sequence: TGTGCCAGCAGCTCCCGCTTCGAGTCGACCGGGGAGCTGTTTTTT.